These T cell receptor delta chains were read from a single sample in a study of gamma-delta chains in newborns, infants, children. TCRdb called clones anew from the reads with CATT. The profile shows about 4,000 delta-chain clones, roughly 4.5% of them singletons. Sequenced input: blood. Every receptor here comes from a child who was a newborn, infant or young child, either healthy, febrile or measles-vaccinated (not recorded which). The CDR3 runs from the conserved cysteine through the conserved F or W. A D gene is named only where the DNA matches it firmly. A clone size is listed for some rows: how often the clone was seen (once, few, many), or a class if it is expanded.

v_gene	len	j_gene	abundance	d_gene	CDR3aa	CDR3nt
TRDV2	18	TRDJ1	large	TRDD3	CACDFITGGYRNTDKLIF	TGTGCCTGTGACTTCATTACTGGGGGATACCGGAACACCGATAAACTCATCTTT
TRDV2	20	TRDJ3	few	NA	CACDTLTGGDESWDTRQMFF	TGTGCCTGTGACACTCTCACCGGGGGCGACGAGTCCTGGGACACCCGACAGATGTTTTTC
TRDV2	19	TRDJ1	medium-sized	TRDD3	CACDPIPGTGGLPTDKLIF	TGTGCCTGTGACCCAATTCCCGGTACTGGGGGGCTCCCCACCGATAAACTCATCTTT
TRDV2	14	TRDJ1	medium-sized	TRDD3	CACDPILGDTKLIF	TGTGCCTGTGACCCAATACTGGGGGATACGAAACTCATCTTT
TRDV2	17	TRDJ1	medium-sized	TRDD3	CACDTLGDPTGTDKLIF	TGTGCCTGTGACACCCTGGGGGACCCTACGGGCACCGATAAACTCATCTTT
TRDV2	19	TRDJ3	medium-sized	NA	CACDTWGSDSSWDTRQMFF	TGTGCCTGTGACACCTGGGGATCGGATAGCTCCTGGGACACCCGACAGATGTTTTTC
TRDV2	20	TRDJ3	medium-sized	TRDD3	CACDPVLGSKATWDTRQMFF	TGTGCCTGTGACCCCGTACTGGGGTCCAAGGCCACCTGGGACACCCGACAGATGTTTTTC
TRDV2	18	TRDJ3	large	NA	CACDTVNPSSWDTRQMFF	TGTGCCTGTGACACCGTAAATCCCAGCTCCTGGGACACCCGACAGATGTTTTTC
TRDV2	15	TRDJ1	few	NA	CACDSLYSYTDKLIF	TGTGCCTGCGACTCCCTGTACTCCTACACCGATAAACTCATCTTT
TRDV2	17	TRDJ2	medium-sized	TRDD3	CACDTLGGTHLTAQLFF	TGTGCCTGTGACACACTGGGGGGTACTCATTTGACAGCACAACTCTTCTTT
TRDV2	17	TRDJ1	large	NA	CACDTVGGTNPWDKLIF	TGTGCCTGTGACACCGTTGGGGGCACCAATCCGTGGGATAAACTCATCTTT
TRDV2	14	TRDJ2	NA	NA	CACDTLGSTAQLFF	TGTGCCTGTGACACCCTGGGTTCGACAGCACAACTCTTCTTT
TRDV2	21	TRDJ3	medium-sized	TRDD3	CACDTVLGDTQGSWDTRQMFF	TGTGCCTGTGACACCGTACTGGGGGACACGCAGGGGTCCTGGGACACCCGACAGATGTTTTTC
TRDV2	18	TRDJ3	NA	NA	CACDPRGPTAWDTRQTFF	TGTGCCTGTGACCCCCGGGGGCCGACCGCCTGGGACACCCGACAGACGTTTTTC
TRDV2	15	TRDJ1	few	TRDD3	CACDAGGYRTDKLIF	TGTGCCTGTGACGCCGGGGGATATCGCACCGATAAACTCATCTTT
TRDV2	15	TRDJ1	few	NA	CACDAVLPQSDKLIF	TGTGCCTGTGACGCCGTACTACCACAATCCGATAAACTCATCTTT
TRDV2	18	TRDJ1	NA	NA	CACDPLISYGGLADKPIF	TGTGCCTGTGACCCCCTAATCTCCTACGGGGGTCTCGCCGATAAACCCATCTTT
TRDV2	18	TRDJ1	medium-sized	NA	CACDTIVRGTSYTDKLIF	TGTGCCTGTGACACGATTGTGAGGGGGACCTCCTACACCGATAAACTCATCTTT
TRDV1	24	TRDJ1	few	TRDD3	CALGETLRRLMGDTRYRYTDKLIF	TGTGCTCTTGGGGAAACACTACGCCGTTTGATGGGGGATACGCGTTACCGGTACACCGATAAACTCATCTTT
TRDV2	19	TRDJ3	medium-sized	NA	CACDTLGGGFPWDTRQMFF	TGTGCCTGTGACACCCTTGGTGGGGGCTTCCCCTGGGACACCCGACAGATGTTTTTC